The T cell receptor beta chain described here comes from a study of blood T cell repertoires in COVID-19. The overall study: PBMCs, B-cell-depleted T cells, or T cells provided the cDNA or gDNA that made up the material.

Original methodology: It was from reference gene primer amplification that nucleated cell counts were estimated. Clones were read by immunoSEQ multiplex PCR, and TCRdb kept only the in-frame ones, dropping some. V, J and clone size were drawn from that table, and D and trimming were deduced from the DNA. The sample shows 150,000 to 200,000 clones, 89% of them seen only once. This clone was counted between two and nine times. The clonotype comes from a man aged 18 to 29 who had recovered from COVID-19. Sequenced: peripheral blood.

The CDR3 region has the DNA TGTGCCAGCAGTGACGGGACAGGGAATTCACCCCTCCACTTT. Its protein product is CASSDGTGNSPLHF. V and J are TRBV6-4 and TRBJ1-6; 9 nucleotides line up with TRBD1. Per germline, CDR1 MRHNA and CDR2 SNTAGT. CDR3 length equals 14 residues. The V and J ends lost 2 bases and 7 bases, in that order; junction bases with no gene match: 0.